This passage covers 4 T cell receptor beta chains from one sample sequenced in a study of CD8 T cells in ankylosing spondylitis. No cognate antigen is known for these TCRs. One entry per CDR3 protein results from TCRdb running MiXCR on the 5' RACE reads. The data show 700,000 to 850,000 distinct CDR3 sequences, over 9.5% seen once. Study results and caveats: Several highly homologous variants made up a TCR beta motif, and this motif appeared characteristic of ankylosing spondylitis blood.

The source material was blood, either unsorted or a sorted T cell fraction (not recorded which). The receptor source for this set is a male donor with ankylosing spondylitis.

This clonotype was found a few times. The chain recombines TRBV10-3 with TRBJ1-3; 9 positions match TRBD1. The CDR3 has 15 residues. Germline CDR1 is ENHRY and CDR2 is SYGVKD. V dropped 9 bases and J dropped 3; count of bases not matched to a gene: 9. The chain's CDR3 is CAMPPGTGSGNTIYF. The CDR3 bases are TGTGCCATGCCCCCCGGGACAGGGAGTGGAAACACCATATATTTT.

CDR3 in amino acids: CATSRDRGQGRETQYF. CDR3 sequence (DNA): TGTGCCACCAGCAGAGATCGGGGACAGGGGCGAGAGACCCAGTACTTC. This chain joins TRBV15 and TRBJ2-5; 10 bases agree with TRBD1. This CDR3 region has 16 residues. The V and J ends lost 0 bases and 4 bases, in that order; junction bases with no gene match: 5. Germline V gives CDR1 LNHNV, CDR2 YYDKDF (reference sequence).

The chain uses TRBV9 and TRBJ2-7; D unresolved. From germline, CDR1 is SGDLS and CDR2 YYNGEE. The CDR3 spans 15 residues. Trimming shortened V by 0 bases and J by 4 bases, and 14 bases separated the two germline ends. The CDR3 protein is CASSVGQDPIYEQYF. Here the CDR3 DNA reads TGTGCCAGCAGCGTAGGGCAGGACCCGATTTACGAGCAGTACTTC.

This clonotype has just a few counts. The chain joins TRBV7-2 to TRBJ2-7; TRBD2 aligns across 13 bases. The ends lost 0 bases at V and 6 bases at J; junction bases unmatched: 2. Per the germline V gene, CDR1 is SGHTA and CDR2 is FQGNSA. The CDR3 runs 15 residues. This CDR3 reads CASSLAGTSGTEQYF. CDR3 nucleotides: TGTGCCAGCAGCTTAGCCGGGACTAGCGGGACCGAGCAGTACTTC.